The entry below describes one TCR beta chain. Its specificity is unknown. V shed 6 bases and J shed 6 bases, with 12 bases lying between them. This CDR3 region has 12 residues. The germline gives CDR1 MNHEY, CDR2 SVGAGI. Indicated time point: week 11, during vaccination. Alongside topical imiquimod, each dose of vaccine comprised 300 ug of mutant IDH1 20-mer peptide. The sample is drawn from a study of a mutant IDH1 vaccine in newly diagnosed glioma. Study in general: Sex distribution of treated patients was roughly 60% male and roughly 40% female; mean age was roughly 37 years. The therapy given earlier, which was standard therapy, consisted of radiotherapy, temozolomide, or both, and most of the patients received both.

General study results and limits: Pseudoprogression seemed unlinked to shifts in top peripheral T cell clonotypes.

The method was immunoSEQ multiplex PCR; TCRdb's version includes in-frame clones alone and lacks a portion of them. The sample carries around 25,000 clones, around 77% recorded once. The chain employs TRBV6-5 and TRBJ2-7; D is perhaps TRBD1 (5 bases). The sequencing used PBMCs, collected from a glioma patient whose treatment included an IDH1 peptide vaccine. The receptor comes from a woman aged 18-35 years with glioma. The CDR3 loop is CASRPDRGEQYF. The DNA for the CDR3 is TGTGCCAGCAGACCCGACAGAGGCGAGCAGTACTTC.